This T cell receptor (beta chain) stems from a study of blood T cell repertoires in COVID-19. Study context: Both acute and convalescent COVID-19 samples were obtained from the United States, Italy and Spain. From T cells, B-cell-depleted T cells, or PBMCs came the material, which was cDNA or gDNA.

In the original analysis: Scientists estimated how many nucleated cells there were by amplifying reference gene primers. Only in-frame clones appear in the TCRdb table, and some are missing; sequencing was by immunoSEQ multiplex PCR. Clone size and V and J calls were adopted from that table, with D and trimming inferred from the DNA. Of about 130,000 clones in the sample, roughly 72% are singletons; the top ten hold 11%. The ends lost 4 bases at V and 3 bases at J; junction bases unmatched: 6. The CDR3 has 16 amino acids. In germline, CDR1 is KGHSH, CDR2 LQKENI. This chain uses TRBV18 with TRBJ1-6; 7 positions match TRBD1. Input material: peripheral blood. The sequence came from a human donor in a cohort sampled during active COVID-19. In DNA form, the CDR3 reads TGTGCCAGCTCACGGCTTGGGGACAGCTATAATTCACCCCTCCACTTT. It encodes CASSRLGDSYNSPLHF.